This TCR beta chain originates from a study of T cells in Graves' hyperthyroidism and ophthalmopathy. The CDR3 has 14 amino acids. Deletions cut 1 base from V and 4 bases from J, with 7 bases between. Germline assignment: CDR1 MNHNS and CDR2 SASEGT. Study results and caveats: Blood held most thyroid clonotypes expanded above 0.001 frequency.

There were TCR beta CDR3 regions amplified from RNA transcripts. The HTBI primer set drove a first-round RT-PCR of the TCR CDR3. TCRdb used MiXCR to reprocess the multiplex PCR reads, holding one entry per CDR3 protein. The repertoire holds a few hundred thousand distinct CDR3 sequences, with 15% to 18% as singletons. Disease duration under 2 months; hyperthyroidism patients were aged 18 to 65. This clonotype was recorded at least ten times. Its antigen is undetermined. Sequenced material: blood. The receptor was derived from a woman aged 18 to 35 with Graves' hyperthyroidism that later progressed to Graves' ophthalmopathy. The genes are TRBV6-1 and TRBJ2-2; D not resolved. This chain's CDR3 is CASSEEIVTGELFF. In DNA, the CDR3 is TGTGCCAGCAGTGAAGAGATCGTCACCGGGGAGCTGTTTTTT.